This T cell receptor (beta chain) was retrieved from a study of shared clonotypes between healthy human individuals. Regarding the study as a whole: Generation probabilities were higher for clonotypes shared across all four sorted-subset donors than for unshared ones. Only blood samples were collected, and tissue repertoires likely differ. Estimated richness was generally greater in naive than memory subsets.

Only CD45RO-negative cells positively selected for CCR7 counted as naive CD8 cells, so terminally differentiated effector memory CD45RA+ cells were excluded. Authors' methods: From ImmunoSEQ came sequences covering only the junction and carrying no quality scores, so filtering differed. Libraries were prepared by immunoSEQ multiplex PCR; TCRdb keeps only in-frame clonotypes and omits some of them. From that table come the V and J calls and clone size; the DNA was used to work out D and trimming. The sample has over 800,000 clones; 90% to 95% are singletons. A word on this clone: Its antigen is not known.

Sequencing was carried out using naive CD8+ T cells sorted from blood. This TCR came from a man aged 30 to 45 in good health.

The CDR3 loop is CASSVGGLAGVTQYF. CDR3 nucleotide sequence: TGTGCCAGCAGCGTAGGTGGACTAGCGGGAGTTACCCAGTACTTC. J is TRBJ2-5 and V is TRBV9; 13 positions match TRBD2. V trimming: 0 bases; J trimming: 8 bases; junction bases outside the gene matches: 4. The germline V gene encodes CDR1 SGDLS and CDR2 YYNGEE. This CDR3 spans 15 amino acids.